Here is one TCR beta chain with its context. V was pared by 7 bases and J by 5 bases, with 6 bases of the junction left unmatched. In germline, CDR1 is LNHDA, CDR2 SQIVND (reference sequence). CDR3 length: 14 residues. This record belongs to a study of blood T cell repertoires in COVID-19. Authors' processing steps: Researchers report that nucleated cell counts were estimated from reference gene primer amplification. Produced via immunoSEQ multiplex PCR; TCRdb's table is partial and in-frame only. V and J calls and clone size are copied from that table; D and trimming were computed from the DNA. The repertoire holds some 150,000 clones, with about four fifths as singletons.

This clonotype originated in a man aged 50-60 years who had recovered from COVID-19. Sequenced input: PBMCs or T cells enriched from blood (not recorded which). This chain uses TRBV19 with TRBJ2-1; 9 nucleotides align to TRBD2. In nucleotides, the CDR3 is TGTGCCAGTAACAGCGGGGGGACAGACAATGAGCAGTTCTTC. It encodes CASNSGGTDNEQFF.